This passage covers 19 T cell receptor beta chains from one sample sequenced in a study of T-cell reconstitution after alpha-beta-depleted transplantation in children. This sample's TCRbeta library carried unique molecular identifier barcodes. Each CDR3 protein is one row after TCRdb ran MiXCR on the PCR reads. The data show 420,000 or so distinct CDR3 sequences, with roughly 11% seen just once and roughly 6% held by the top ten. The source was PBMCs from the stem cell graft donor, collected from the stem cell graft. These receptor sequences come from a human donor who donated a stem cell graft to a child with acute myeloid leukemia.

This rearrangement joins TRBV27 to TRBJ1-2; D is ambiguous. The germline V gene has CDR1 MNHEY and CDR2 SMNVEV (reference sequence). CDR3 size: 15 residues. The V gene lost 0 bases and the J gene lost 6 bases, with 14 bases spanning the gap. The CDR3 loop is CASSLSRGRTHGYTF. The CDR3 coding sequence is TGTGCCAGCAGTTTATCTCGCGGACGGACCCATGGCTACACCTTC.

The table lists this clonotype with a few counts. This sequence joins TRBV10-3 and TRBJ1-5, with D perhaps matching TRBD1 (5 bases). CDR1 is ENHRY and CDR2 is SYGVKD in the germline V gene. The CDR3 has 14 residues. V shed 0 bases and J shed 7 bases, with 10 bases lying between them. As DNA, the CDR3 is TGTGCCATCAGTGAGTCGGGGGGGGAACAGCCCCAGCATTTT. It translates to CAISESGGEQPQHF.

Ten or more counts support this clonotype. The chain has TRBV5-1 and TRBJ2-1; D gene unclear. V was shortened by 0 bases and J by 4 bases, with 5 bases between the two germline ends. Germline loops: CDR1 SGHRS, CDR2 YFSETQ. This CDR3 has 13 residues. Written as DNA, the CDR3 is TGCGCCAGCAGCTTGGTCGGGTACAATGAGCAGTTCTTC. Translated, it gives CASSLVGYNEQFF.

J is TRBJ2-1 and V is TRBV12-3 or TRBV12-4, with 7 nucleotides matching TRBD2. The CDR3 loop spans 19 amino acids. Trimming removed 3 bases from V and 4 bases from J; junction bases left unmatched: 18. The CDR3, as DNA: TGTGCCAGCAGTTTTAGGACCCCTAGGACTAGTCGATCGTACAATGAGCAGTTCTTC. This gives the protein CASSFRTPRTSRSYNEQFF.

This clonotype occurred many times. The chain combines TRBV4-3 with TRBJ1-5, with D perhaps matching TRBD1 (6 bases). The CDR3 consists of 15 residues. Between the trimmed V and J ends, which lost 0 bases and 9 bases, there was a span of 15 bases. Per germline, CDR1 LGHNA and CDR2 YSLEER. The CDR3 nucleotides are TGCGCCAGCAGCCAAGAACAGGGAGGTTCGGTGCCCCAGCATTTT. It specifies CASSQEQGGSVPQHF.

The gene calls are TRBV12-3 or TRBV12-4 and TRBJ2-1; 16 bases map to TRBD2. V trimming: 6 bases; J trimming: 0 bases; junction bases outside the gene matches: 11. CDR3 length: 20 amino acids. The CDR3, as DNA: TGTGCCAGCAGCACCGGGACTAGCGGGAGGGCCACGAGCTCCTACAATGAGCAGTTCTTC. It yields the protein CASSTGTSGRATSSYNEQFF.

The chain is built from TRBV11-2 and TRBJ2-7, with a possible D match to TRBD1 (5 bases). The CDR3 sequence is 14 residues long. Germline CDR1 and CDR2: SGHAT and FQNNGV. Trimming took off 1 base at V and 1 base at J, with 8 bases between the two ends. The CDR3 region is CASSLAGISYEQYV. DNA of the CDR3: TGTGCCAGCAGCTTAGCAGGGATATCCTACGAGCAGTACGTC.

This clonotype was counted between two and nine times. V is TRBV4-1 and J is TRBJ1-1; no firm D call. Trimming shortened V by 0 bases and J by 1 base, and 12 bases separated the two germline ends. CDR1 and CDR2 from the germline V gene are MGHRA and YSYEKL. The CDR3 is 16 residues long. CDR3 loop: CASSQDFRTENTEAFF. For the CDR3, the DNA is TGCGCCAGCAGCCAAGATTTCAGGACGGAGAACACTGAAGCTTTCTTT.

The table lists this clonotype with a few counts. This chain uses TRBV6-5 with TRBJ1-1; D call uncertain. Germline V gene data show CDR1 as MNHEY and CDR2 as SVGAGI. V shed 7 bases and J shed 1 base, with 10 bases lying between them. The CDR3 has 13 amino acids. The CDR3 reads CASTRRPNTEAFF. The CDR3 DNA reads TGTGCCAGCACGCGACGGCCGAACACTGAAGCTTTCTTT.

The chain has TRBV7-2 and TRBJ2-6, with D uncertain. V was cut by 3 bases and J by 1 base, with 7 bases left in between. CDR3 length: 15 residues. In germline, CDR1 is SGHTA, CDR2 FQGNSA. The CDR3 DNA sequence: TGTGCCAGCAGCTTCTTCCTGTCTGGGGCCAACGTCCTGACTTTC. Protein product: CASSFFLSGANVLTF.

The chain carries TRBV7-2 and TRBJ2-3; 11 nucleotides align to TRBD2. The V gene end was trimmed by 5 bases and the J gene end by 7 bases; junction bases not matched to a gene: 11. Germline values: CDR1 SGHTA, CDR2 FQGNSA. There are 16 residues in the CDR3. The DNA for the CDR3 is TGTGCCAGCAGCCCCTCTAGCGGGGGGTTGGGAAATACGCAGTATTTT. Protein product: CASSPSSGGLGNTQYF.

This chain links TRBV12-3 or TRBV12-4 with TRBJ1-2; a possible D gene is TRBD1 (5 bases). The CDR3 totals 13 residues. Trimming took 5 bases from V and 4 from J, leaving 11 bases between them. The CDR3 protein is CASSERQFYGYTF. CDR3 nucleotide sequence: TGTGCCAGCAGTGAAAGACAGTTCTATGGCTACACCTTC.

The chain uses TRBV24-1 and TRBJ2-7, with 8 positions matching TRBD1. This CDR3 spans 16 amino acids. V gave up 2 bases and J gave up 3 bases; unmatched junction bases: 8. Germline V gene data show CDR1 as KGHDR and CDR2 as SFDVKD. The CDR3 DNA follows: TGTGCCACCAGTGATTACGGCAGGGGGCGACTCTACGAGCAGTACGTC. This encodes CATSDYGRGRLYEQYV.

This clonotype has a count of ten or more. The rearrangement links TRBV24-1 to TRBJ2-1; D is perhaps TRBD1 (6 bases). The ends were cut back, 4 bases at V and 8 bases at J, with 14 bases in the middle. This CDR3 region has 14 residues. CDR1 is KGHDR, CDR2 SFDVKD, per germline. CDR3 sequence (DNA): TGTGCCACCAGTGAGCAAGGACAGCCCCATGAGCAGTTCTTC. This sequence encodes CATSEQGQPHEQFF.

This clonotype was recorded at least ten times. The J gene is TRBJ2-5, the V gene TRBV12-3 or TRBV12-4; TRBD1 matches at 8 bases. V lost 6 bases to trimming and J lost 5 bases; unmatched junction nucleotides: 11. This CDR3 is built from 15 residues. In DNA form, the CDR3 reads TGTGCCAGCAGAGAACTCGACAGGGGCGGGGAGACCCAGTACTTC. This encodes CASRELDRGGETQYF.

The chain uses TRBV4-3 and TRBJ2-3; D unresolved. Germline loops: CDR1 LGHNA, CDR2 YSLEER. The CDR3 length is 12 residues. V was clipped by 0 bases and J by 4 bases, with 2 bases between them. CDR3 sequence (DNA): TGCGCCAGCAGCCAAGAGGCAGATACGCAGTATTTT. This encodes CASSQEADTQYF.

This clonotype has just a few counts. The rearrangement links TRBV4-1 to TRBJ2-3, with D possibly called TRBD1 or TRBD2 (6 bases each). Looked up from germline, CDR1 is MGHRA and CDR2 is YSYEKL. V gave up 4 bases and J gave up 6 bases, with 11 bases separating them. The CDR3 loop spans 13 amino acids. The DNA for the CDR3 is TGCGCCAGCAGCCTACGGAGGGGGGATACGCAGTATTTT. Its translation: CASSLRRGDTQYF.

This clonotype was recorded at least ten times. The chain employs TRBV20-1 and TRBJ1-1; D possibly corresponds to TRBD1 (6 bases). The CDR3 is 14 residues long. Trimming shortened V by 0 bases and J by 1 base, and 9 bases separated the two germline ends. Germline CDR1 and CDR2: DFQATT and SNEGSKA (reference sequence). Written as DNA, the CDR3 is TGCAGTGCTAGAGAGGGGGGCACGAACACTGAAGCTTTCTTT. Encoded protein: CSAREGGTNTEAFF.

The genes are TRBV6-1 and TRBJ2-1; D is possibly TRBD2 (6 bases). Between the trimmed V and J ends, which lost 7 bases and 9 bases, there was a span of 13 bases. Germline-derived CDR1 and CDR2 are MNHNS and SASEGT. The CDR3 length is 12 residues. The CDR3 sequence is CASMRRAGEQFF. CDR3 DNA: TGTGCCAGCATGCGGAGGGCAGGTGAGCAGTTCTTC.